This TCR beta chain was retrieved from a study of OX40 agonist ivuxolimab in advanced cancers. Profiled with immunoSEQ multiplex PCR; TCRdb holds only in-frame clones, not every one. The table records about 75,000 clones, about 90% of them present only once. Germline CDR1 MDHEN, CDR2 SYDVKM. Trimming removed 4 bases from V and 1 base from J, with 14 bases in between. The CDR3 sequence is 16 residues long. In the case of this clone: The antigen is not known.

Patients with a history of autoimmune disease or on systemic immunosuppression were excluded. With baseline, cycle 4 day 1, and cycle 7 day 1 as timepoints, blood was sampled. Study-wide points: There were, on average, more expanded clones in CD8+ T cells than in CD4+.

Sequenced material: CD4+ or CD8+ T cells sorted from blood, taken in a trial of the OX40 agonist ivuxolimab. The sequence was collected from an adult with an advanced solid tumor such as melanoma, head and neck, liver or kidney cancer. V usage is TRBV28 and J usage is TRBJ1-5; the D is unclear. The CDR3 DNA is TGTGCCAGCAGTTCGGGAGACCGGCGGAGCAATCAGCCCCAGCATTTT. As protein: CASSSGDRRSNQPQHF.